The clone carrying this T cell receptor beta chain was detected once. Its antigen is not known. The assay was immunoSEQ multiplex PCR, and TCRdb's table has in-frame clones only and misses some. This table holds about 1.5 million clones, 95% to 99% found once. CDR3 length equals 13 residues. Germline CDR1 is MDHEN and CDR2 is SYDVKM. V gave up 2 bases and J gave up 5 bases, with 7 bases separating them. The sample comes from a study of shared clonotypes between healthy human individuals. Study conclusions and caveats: Relative to their counterparts shared across all four donors, non-shared clonotypes exhibited diminished generation probabilities.

The TCR originated in a young man in good health. This chain uses TRBV28 with TRBJ2-1, with D unresolved. The material sequenced was naive CD4+ T cells sorted from blood. Subset given: CD45RA+ positively selected. The CDR3 here is CASSLHRDNEQFF. CDR3 DNA: TGTGCCAGCAGTTTACATCGGGACAATGAGCAGTTCTTC.